This TCR beta chain was obtained from a study of cytomegalovirus exposure and HLA in healthy donors. The sample holds one count of this clone. The CDR3 contains 15 residues. V gave up 4 bases and J gave up 4 bases, with 17 bases separating them. Germline V lookup: CDR1 SGHRS, CDR2 YFSETQ. Use of 60 Vbeta and 13 Jbeta primers characterized the PCR. Some clones are missing from TCRdb's copy, which holds only in-frame ones; the method was immunoSEQ multiplex PCR. The sample carries about 210,000 clones, roughly four fifths recorded once. The V and J genes are TRBV5-1 and TRBJ1-1; D remains ambiguous. What was sequenced was PBMCs. The receptor was isolated from a man aged 40-49 years in good health and CMV-seropositive. The CDR3 protein is CASSIGGVRGTEAFF. In DNA form, the CDR3 reads TGCGCCAGCAGCATTGGCGGGGTCCGGGGCACTGAAGCTTTCTTT.